Shown below are 17 T cell receptor beta chains from a single sample sequenced in a study of T cell responses to AZD1222 COVID-19 vaccine. The protocol was immunoSEQ multiplex PCR, while the TCRdb copy is restricted to in-frame clones and leaves out a portion. Seen here are over 130,000 clones, roughly 92% observed once, and the top ten hold 9% to 9.5%. This specimen was peripheral blood, taken 28 days after the second AZD1222 dose. The receptors shown here come from an adult who received the AZD1222 COVID-19 vaccine.

This rearrangement joins TRBV6-5 to TRBJ1-1; weak D call: TRBD1 (5 bases). The V gene lost 5 bases and the J gene lost 1 base, with 8 bases spanning the gap. The CDR3 is made up of 13 amino acids. Germline loops: CDR1 MNHEY, CDR2 SVGAGI. In DNA, the CDR3 is TGTGCCAGCAGTACCAGGGAGAACACTGAAGCTTTCTTT. It codes for CASSTRENTEAFF.

The CDR3 sequence is CASRQGGQGDLTF. In DNA form, the CDR3 reads TGCGCCAGCCGTCAGGGCGGACAGGGGGACCTGACCTTC. This rearrangement joins TRBV5-1 to TRBJ1-2, with 10 bases lining up with TRBD1. Germline lookup yields CDR1 SGHRS and CDR2 YFSETQ. This CDR3 is 13 amino acids long. Trimming cost V 7 bases and J 14 bases; bases outside gene matches: 14.

For this clone: The junction does not match germline at one end; this may be a read error. This chain links TRBV7-7 with TRBJ2-3; tentatively, D is TRBD1 (5 bases). Germline V CDR1 and CDR2: SSHAT, FNYEAQ (reference sequence). This CDR3 is 16 amino acids long. The CDR3, as DNA: TGTGCTAGCAGCTTAGAGGCAGGATTGGGGCCAGATACGCAGTATTTT. The encoded protein is CASSLEAGLGPDTQYF.

This sequence joins TRBV19 and TRBJ1-5; D perhaps matches TRBD1 (5 bases). The V gene's germline CDR1 is LNHDA and CDR2 SQIVND (reference sequence). CDR3 length: 16 amino acids. Trimming left V 7 bases short and J 0 bases short, with 16 bases between. CDR3 DNA sequence: TGTGCCAGTACGGGGACTGGTGATTATAGCAATCAGCCCCAGCATTTT. This encodes CASTGTGDYSNQPQHF.

V and J are TRBV6-5 and TRBJ1-6; D not resolved. Trimming left V 5 bases short and J 10 bases short, with 15 bases between. This CDR3 has 14 amino acids. Germline CDR1 MNHEY, CDR2 SVGAGI. The CDR3 loop is CASSTRGEESPLHF. In DNA form, the CDR3 reads TGTGCCAGCAGTACTCGAGGAGAGGAATCACCCCTCCACTTT.

The J gene is TRBJ2-7, the V gene TRBV30, with 9 nucleotides matching TRBD2. The CDR3 is made up of 13 amino acids. The trim removed 3 bases at V and 2 bases at J, leaving 2 bases unmatched. CDR1 and CDR2 from the germline V gene are GTSNPN and SVGIG (reference sequence). The DNA for the CDR3 is TGTGCCTGGAGGACTAGCGGCCCCTACGAGCAGTACTTC. Its protein is CAWRTSGPYEQYF.

This clone was counted a single time. One end of the junction varies from germline; a read error may be responsible. The genes are TRBV7-7 and TRBJ2-6; either TRBD1 or TRBD2 may supply D (5 bases each). Germline V lookup: CDR1 SSHAT, CDR2 FNYEAQ (reference sequence). The CDR3 totals 17 residues. The CDR3 DNA reads TGTGCTAGCAGCTTAGGGGCAGGAGGAGCTGGGGCCAACGTCCTGACTTTC. Its protein product is CASSLGAGGAGANVLTF.

This clone appeared a few times. CDR3 region: CASRQGASYGYTF. CDR3 DNA: TGTGCCAGCAGACAGGGGGCCAGCTATGGCTACACCTTC. The rearrangement joins TRBV28 to TRBJ1-2; 9 nucleotides align to TRBD1. The junction had 3 bases not matched to a gene; V was cut back by 6 bases and J by 4 bases. The CDR3 loop spans 13 amino acids. Germline lookup yields CDR1 MDHEN and CDR2 SYDVKM.

This clone was detected once. This sample includes further DNA sequences coding for the same CDR3. J is TRBJ1-6 and V is TRBV13; TRBD1 matches at 7 bases. The V gene's germline CDR1 is PRHDT and CDR2 FYEKMQ (reference sequence). This CDR3 contains 14 residues. V trimming: 3 bases; J trimming: 5 bases; junction bases outside the gene matches: 1. DNA of the CDR3: TGTGCCAGCAGCTTGAGGGGGCATAATTCACCCCTCCACTTT. Translated, it gives CASSLRGHNSPLHF.

This clone was seen only once. The V and J genes are TRBV19 and TRBJ1-1; 11 nucleotides align to TRBD1. Unmatched junction bases numbered 7, after V lost 5 bases and J lost 2 bases. Germline V gene data show CDR1 as LNHDA and CDR2 as SQIVND (reference sequence). The CDR3 extends over 16 amino acids. This chain's CDR3 is CASSPDRGPGNTEAFF. The CDR3, as DNA: TGTGCCAGTAGTCCGGACAGGGGGCCAGGAAACACTGAAGCTTTCTTT.

The chain combines TRBV29-1 with TRBJ1-2; TRBD1 might be the D (6 bases). Trimming took off 3 bases at V and 5 bases at J, with 10 bases between the two ends. This CDR3 is 12 amino acids long. The germline gives CDR1 SQVTM, CDR2 ANQGSEA. DNA of the CDR3: TGCAGCGTTGATTCACAGGGTTATGGCTACACCTTC. This encodes CSVDSQGYGYTF.

The gene calls are TRBV6-4 and TRBJ2-7; the D is unclear. This CDR3 region has 13 residues. Trimming stripped 1 base from V and 2 bases from J, with 6 bases between. Germline V gives CDR1 MRHNA, CDR2 SNTAGT. CDR3 residues: CASSDCRAYEQYV. The CDR3, as DNA: TGTGCCAGCAGTGACTGTCGGGCCTACGAGCAGTACGTC.

V gene TRBV10-3 combines with J gene TRBJ2-1, with 9 bases that match TRBD2. V dropped 3 bases and J dropped 7; count of bases not matched to a gene: 4. The germline V gene has CDR1 ENHRY and CDR2 SYGVKD. The CDR3 runs 14 residues. Here the CDR3 reads CAISDPGLANEQFF. For the CDR3, the DNA is TGTGCCATCAGTGACCCGGGACTAGCAAATGAGCAGTTCTTC.

The chain joins TRBV28 to TRBJ2-3, with 8 bases aligning to TRBD1. The CDR3 length is 14 residues. V was pared by 4 bases and J by 1 base, with 1 base of the junction left unmatched. Germline lookup yields CDR1 MDHEN and CDR2 SYDVKM. CDR3 nucleotides: TGTGCCAGCAGTTCGACAGGGGGCACAGATACGCAGTATTTT. Its translation is CASSSTGGTDTQYF.

This clone occurred once. This rearrangement joins TRBV27 to TRBJ2-5, with 15 positions matching TRBD2. CDR1 and CDR2 (germline): MNHEY, SMNVEV (reference sequence). The V and J ends lost 6 bases and 4 bases, in that order; junction bases with no gene match: 15. This CDR3 spans 19 amino acids. CDR3 loop: CASSPVPPGLAGGRETQYF. The DNA for the CDR3 is TGTGCCAGCAGCCCCGTACCTCCGGGACTAGCGGGGGGTCGAGAGACCCAGTACTTC.

This clone was seen just once. The chain recombines TRBV11-2 with TRBJ1-2; D remains unclear. V was shortened by 3 bases and J by 0 bases, with 14 bases between the two germline ends. This CDR3 has 16 amino acids. CDR1 is SGHAT and CDR2 is FQNNGV in the germline V gene. CDR3 bases: TGTGCCAGCAGCTTGGTCGGGCAAGGAGCTAACTATGGCTACACCTTC. This gives the protein CASSLVGQGANYGYTF.

A note on this clone: In the same sample, other DNA sequences code for this CDR3. The V gene is TRBV30, the J gene TRBJ1-2, with D uncertain. This CDR3 comprises 14 residues. Trimming took 0 bases from V and 3 from J, leaving 11 bases between them. Germline V lookup: CDR1 GTSNPN, CDR2 SVGIG (reference sequence). The CDR3 spells CAWSVLGGDYGYTF. The CDR3 coding sequence is TGTGCCTGGAGTGTTTTGGGAGGCGACTATGGCTACACCTTC.